This T cell receptor beta chain was identified in a study of CD8 T cells in Susac syndrome. Overall study findings and caveats: Acknowledgment was made by the study that its TCR sequencing and HLA analysis involved a relatively small number of individuals.

The multiple sclerosis control group consisted of treatment-naive patients whose relapsing-remitting disease, which was either stable or active, fulfilled revised McDonald criteria. While CD8+ and CD4+ T cells were isolated negatively, TEMRA cells were enriched by FACS. A remark on this clonotype: Its target is not known.

RNA totalling roughly 0.45 to 1 ug underwent reverse transcription with random hexamers. Coverage of TCR beta CDR3 amplification by immunoSEQ multiplex PCR extended to 54 Vbeta and 13 Jbeta. Via MiXCR, TCRdb re-called the immunoSEQ multiplex PCR reads, giving one row per CDR3 protein. The sample carries 150,000 to 180,000 distinct CDR3 sequences, about 94% recorded once. Trimming at V came to 4 bases and at J to 5 bases, leaving 11 bases not matched to a gene. This CDR3 contains 15 residues. Germline V CDR1 and CDR2: SGDLS, YYNGEE. The origin of this receptor is a human donor with multiple sclerosis. Sequencing was done on a sample of CD8+ T cells from PBMCs. The V and J genes are TRBV9 and TRBJ1-1; 7 bases line up with TRBD1. This CDR3 reads CASSQEGGGGTEAFF. CDR3 nucleotides: TGTGCCAGCAGCCAAGAAGGAGGGGGCGGGACTGAAGCTTTCTTT.